This passage covers 20 T cell receptor beta chains from one sample sequenced in a study of beta chain features in type 1 diabetes. Since all of the isolated RNA was reverse transcribed, expressed TCRB transcripts were what got sequenced. Sequenced by immunoSEQ multiplex PCR; TCRdb stores in-frame clones only, minus some. The sample shows about 230,000 clones, more than 9% of them seen only once. Sequencing used naive CD4+ T cells from blood. These receptors were obtained from a woman between 18 and 29 years old in good health.

This clone was seen a few times. The chain has TRBV5-1 and TRBJ2-3, with TRBD1 as a possible D gene (5 bases). Trimming removed 7 bases at V and 6 bases at J, with 15 bases between. The CDR3 loop spans 13 amino acids. CDR1 SGHRS and CDR2 YFSETQ come from the germline V gene. This chain's CDR3 is CASVSQGSDTQYF. Here the CDR3 DNA reads TGCGCCAGCGTTTCCCAGGGTAGTGATACGCAGTATTTT.

In this sample, this clone turned up a few times. CDR3 sequence: CASSDPGNSYEQYF. The CDR3 DNA sequence: TGTGCCAGCTCCGATCCGGGAAATTCCTACGAGCAGTACTTC. The chain combines TRBV14 with TRBJ2-7, with D possibly TRBD2 on 5 matching bases. V shed 8 bases and J shed 1 base, with 15 bases lying between them. Germline lookup yields CDR1 SGHDN and CDR2 FVKESK. The CDR3 loop spans 14 amino acids.

The chain joins TRBV5-1 to TRBJ2-7; tentative D call: TRBD2 (6 bases). The CDR3 is 15 amino acids. Trimming stripped 0 bases from V and 5 bases from J, with 15 bases between. Per germline, CDR1 SGHRS and CDR2 YFSETQ. The CDR3 protein is CASSLALGREDEQYF. The CDR3 nucleotides read TGCGCCAGCAGCTTGGCTCTCGGCAGGGAGGACGAGCAGTACTTC.

The sample holds a few counts of this clone. This chain uses TRBV10-2 with TRBJ1-1; 7 bases are a match to TRBD1. J was trimmed by 4 bases and V by 6 bases; bases with no gene match: 5. Germline-derived CDR1 and CDR2 are WSHSY and SAAADI. This CDR3 has 13 residues. The CDR3 here is CASRADRVTEAFF. The CDR3, as DNA: TGCGCCAGCAGGGCAGACAGGGTCACTGAAGCTTTCTTT.

This clone was picked up a small number of times. The chain joins TRBV4-1 to TRBJ2-3; the match to TRBD2 covers 9 bases. This CDR3 has 15 residues. Germline-derived CDR1 and CDR2 are MGHRA and YSYEKL. V lost 2 bases to trimming and J lost 4 bases; unmatched junction nucleotides: 4. CDR3 in DNA: TGCGCCAGCAGCCAAATAGCGGGAGTGCCAGATACGCAGTATTTT. It is translated as CASSQIAGVPDTQYF.

This clone was picked up a small number of times. V usage is TRBV6-5 and J usage is TRBJ2-7, with D perhaps TRBD2 (5 bases). The germline V and J ends were trimmed by 4 bases and 9 bases, with 10 bases remaining between them. This CDR3 comprises 11 residues. Germline lookup yields CDR1 MNHEY and CDR2 SVGAGI. CDR3 in amino acids: CASSFGERQYF. CDR3 bases: TGTGCCAGCAGTTTCGGGGAAAGGCAGTACTTC.

CDR3 in DNA: TGTGCCAGCAGTTACTCGAAGGGGAAAGAGTACGAGCAGTACTTC. Protein product: CASSYSKGKEYEQYF. The V call is TRBV6-6, the J call TRBJ2-7, with TRBD1 as a possible D gene (5 bases). Trimming left V 0 bases short and J 4 bases short, with 13 bases between. Germline CDR1 MNHNY, CDR2 SVGAGI (reference sequence). The CDR3 sequence is 15 residues long.

The rearrangement joins TRBV5-6 to TRBJ2-2; D is perhaps TRBD2 (6 bases). Germline values: CDR1 SGHDT, CDR2 YYEEEE. This CDR3 has 15 residues. Trimming removed 4 bases at V and 3 bases at J, with 13 bases between. CDR3 sequence reads: CASSPRWRDTGELFF. CDR3 DNA sequence: TGTGCCAGCAGCCCCCGGTGGAGGGACACCGGGGAGCTGTTTTTT.

The chain employs TRBV10-2 and TRBJ2-1, with 7 bases matching TRBD1. From germline, CDR1 is WSHSY and CDR2 SAAADI. With V trimmed by 9 bases and J by 6 bases, 8 bases remained unmatched. This CDR3 has 13 amino acids. The CDR3 sequence: CASTTGVLNEQFF. The CDR3 nucleotides are TGCGCCAGTACCACAGGGGTCCTCAATGAGCAGTTCTTC.

The chain is built from TRBV4-1 and TRBJ2-7; possible D gene TRBD1, 6 bases. Between the trimmed V and J ends, which lost 3 bases and 2 bases, there was a span of 14 bases. The CDR3 sequence is 15 residues long. From germline, CDR1 is MGHRA and CDR2 YSYEKL. The CDR3 is CASSQGIRGAYEQYF. CDR3 nucleotides: TGCGCCAGCAGCCAGGGGATCAGGGGAGCCTACGAGCAGTACTTC.

In this sample, this clone turned up a few times. At one boundary the junction diverges from the germline segment, which might be a read error. V gene TRBV14 combines with J gene TRBJ2-7, with TRBD2 matching 15 bases. CDR1 is SGHDN, CDR2 FVKESK, per germline. The CDR3 has 20 residues. DNA of the CDR3: TGTGCCAGCGGCCAGACCTTCGGAGGACTAGCGGGGGGGCCACTCTACGAGCAGTACTTC. This sequence encodes CASGQTFGGLAGGPLYEQYF.

This clone was picked up a small number of times. This chain links TRBV21-1 with TRBJ1-1. TRBV21-1 is assigned pseudogene status. The CDR3 has 12 amino acids. The CDR3 spells CASNTGILEAFF. CDR3 nucleotides: TGTGCCAGCAACACGGGGATCCTTGAAGCTTTCTTT.

The genes are TRBV11-2 and TRBJ1-2, with 7 bases that match TRBD1. J lost 0 bases, V lost 4 bases, and 2 bases had no gene match. Germline V gene sequence: CDR1 SGHAT, CDR2 FQNNGV. This CDR3 has 14 residues. This chain's CDR3 is CASSSQGTNYGYTF. DNA for the CDR3: TGTGCCAGCAGCTCACAGGGGACTAACTATGGCTACACCTTC.

This clone has more than one count but fewer than ten. The chain is built from TRBV7-3 and TRBJ2-3; the D gene is possibly TRBD2 (6 bases). The CDR3 runs 14 residues. The V and J ends lost 0 bases and 11 bases respectively, with 15 bases between them. CDR1 is SGHTA and CDR2 is FQGTGA in the germline V gene. The CDR3 DNA follows: TGTGCCAGCAGCTTAACGTTAACAGCTAGCGTGCAGTATTTT. This codes for CASSLTLTASVQYF.

V is TRBV15 and J is TRBJ2-3; 8 bases align to TRBD2. The germline gives CDR1 LNHNV, CDR2 YYDKDF (reference sequence). This CDR3 has 16 amino acids. Trimming cost V 1 base and J 2 bases; bases outside gene matches: 5. The CDR3 DNA is TGTGCCACCAGCAGAGGAAATAGCGGGGTCACAGATACGCAGTATTTT. Translated: CATSRGNSGVTDTQYF. Looking up the rest from reference TRBV15 and TRBJ2-3 gives the full variable domain: DAMVIQNPRYQVTQFGKPVTLSCSQTLNHNVMYWYQQKSSQAPKLLFHYYDKDFNNEADTPDNFQSRRPNTSFCFLDIRSPGLGDTAMYLCATSRGNSGVTDTQYFGPGTRLTVL.

This chain's CDR3 is CAGTRGSGRYEQYF. The DNA for the CDR3 is TGTGCCGGGACCAGGGGTTCAGGACGGTACGAGCAGTACTTC. The chain couples TRBV30 to TRBJ2-7, with D possibly TRBD1 on 6 matching bases. CDR3 length: 14 amino acids. Trimming took off 8 bases at V and 4 bases at J, with 21 bases between the two ends. Germline loops: CDR1 GTSNPN, CDR2 SVGIG (reference sequence). Drawing the rest from reference TRBV30 and TRBJ2-7, the complete variable domain is SQTIHQWPATLVQPVGSPLSLECTVEGTSNPNLYWYRQAAGRGLQLLFYSVGIGQISSEVPQNLSASRPQDRQFILSSKKLLLSDSGFYLCAGTRGSGRYEQYFGPGTRLTVT.

A few counts support this clone. CDR3 nucleotide sequence: TGTGCCAGCAGCTTGGAGTCCGCAGCGGGAGCTTACGAGCAGTACTTC. Translated, it gives CASSLESAAGAYEQYF. J is TRBJ2-7 and V is TRBV5-4; TRBD2 matches at 8 bases. The CDR3 extends over 16 amino acids. In germline, CDR1 is SGHNT, CDR2 YYREEE (reference sequence). Unmatched junction bases numbered 9, after V lost 0 bases and J lost 4 bases. Full variable domain (rest looked up from reference TRBV5-4 and TRBJ2-7): ETGVTQSPTHLIKTRGQQVTLRCSSQSGHNTVSWYQQALGQGPQFIFQYYREEENGRGNFPPRFSGLQFPNYSSELNVNALELDDSALYLCASSLESAAGAYEQYFGPGTRLTVT.

This clone was found a few times. The gene calls are TRBV7-8 and TRBJ1-1; no clear D. Germline CDR1 and CDR2: SGHVS and FQNEAQ. This CDR3 comprises 11 residues. The V and J ends lost 4 bases and 7 bases respectively, with 7 bases between them. CDR3 region: CASSSVHEAFF. For the CDR3, the DNA is TGTGCCAGCAGCTCCGTACATGAAGCTTTCTTT.

The chain uses TRBV7-2 and TRBJ2-3; TRBD1 matches 8 bases. The germline gives CDR1 SGHTA, CDR2 FQGNSA. With 5 bases clipped from V and 4 bases from J, the junction kept 5 bases outside the gene matches. The CDR3 is 14 residues long. This CDR3 is CASSPDRGADTQYF. For the CDR3, the DNA is TGTGCCAGCAGCCCTGACAGGGGCGCAGATACGCAGTATTTT.

This clone has a handful of counts. V gene TRBV7-2 combines with J gene TRBJ2-1, with TRBD2 matching 13 bases. The CDR3 consists of 17 residues. The germline V gene encodes CDR1 SGHTA and CDR2 FQGNSA. V was pared by 5 bases and J by 6 bases, with 10 bases of the junction left unmatched. The DNA for the CDR3 is TGTGCCAGCAGCCGGACTAGCGGGGGCCCTCCCCTCAATGAGCAGTTCTTC. Amino acid sequence: CASSRTSGGPPLNEQFF.